These 29 T cell receptor beta chains came from one sample sequenced in a study of cytomegalovirus exposure and HLA in healthy donors. The primer mix had 60 Vbeta and 13 Jbeta primers. Some clones are missing from TCRdb's copy, which holds only in-frame ones; the method was immunoSEQ multiplex PCR. The table shows more than 65,000 clones, with roughly 79% occurring only once. Source material: PBMCs. These TCRs come from a man aged 18 to 29 in good health and CMV-seropositive.

The rearrangement links TRBV5-1 to TRBJ2-4; 7 positions agree with TRBD1. The CDR3 loop spans 15 amino acids. CDR1 and CDR2 (germline): SGHRS, YFSETQ. The V gene end was trimmed by 0 bases and the J gene end by 3 bases; junction bases not matched to a gene: 3. Here the CDR3 DNA reads TGCGCCAGCAGCTTGGATGGGGACAGCAAAAACATTCAGTACTTC. It encodes CASSLDGDSKNIQYF.

CDR3 coding DNA: TGTGCCACCATCGGGACTAGCGGTCATGAGCAGTTCTTC. Its translation is CATIGTSGHEQFF. The chain recombines TRBV15 with TRBJ2-1; 11 positions match TRBD2. The CDR3 is 13 amino acids. J was trimmed by 8 bases and V by 7 bases; bases with no gene match: 4. In germline, CDR1 is LNHNV, CDR2 YYDKDF (reference sequence). Complete variable domain (other parts from reference TRBV15 and TRBJ2-1): DAMVIQNPRYQVTQFGKPVTLSCSQTLNHNVMYWYQQKSSQAPKLLFHYYDKDFNNEADTPDNFQSRRPNTSFCFLDIRSPGLGDTAMYLCATIGTSGHEQFFGPGTRLTVL.

J is TRBJ2-7 and V is TRBV4-1; no firm D call. There are 13 residues in the CDR3. The germline CDR1 and CDR2 sequences are MGHRA and YSYEKL. The V end lost 0 bases, the J end lost 4 bases, and 7 bases lay between the germline ends. This CDR3 is CASSQDLAYEQYF. CDR3 in DNA: TGCGCCAGCAGCCAAGATTTAGCTTACGAGCAGTACTTC.

This clone was seen just once. This chain connects TRBV18 to TRBJ1-1, with D possibly being TRBD1 (6 bases). The CDR3 spans 14 residues. V was clipped by 6 bases and J by 1 base, with 12 bases between them. The germline CDR1 and CDR2 sequences are KGHSH and LQKENI. CDR3 DNA sequence: TGTGCCAGCTCTCGGGGGGGGGCGAACACTGAAGCTTTCTTT. Its translation: CASSRGGANTEAFF.

The chain carries TRBV4-1 and TRBJ2-2; D may be TRBD1 (6 bases). The CDR3 has 16 amino acids. Germline CDR1 is MGHRA and CDR2 is YSYEKL. V lost 2 bases and J lost 2, with 12 bases in between. The CDR3, as DNA: TGCGCCAGCAGCCAACCCCCCAGGGGTAACACCGGGGAGCTGTTTTTT. Translated: CASSQPPRGNTGELFF.

This chain connects TRBV4-1 to TRBJ2-5, with D possibly matching TRBD2 (5 bases). The V end lost 0 bases, the J end lost 5 bases, and 16 bases lay between the germline ends. The CDR3 has 16 amino acids. CDR1 and CDR2 from the germline V gene are MGHRA and YSYEKL. The CDR3 protein is CASSQDPGVPKETQYF. CDR3 in DNA: TGCGCCAGCAGCCAAGATCCCGGGGTACCGAAGGAGACCCAGTACTTC.

This clone has a handful of counts. The chain recombines TRBV4-1 with TRBJ2-1, with 10 bases fitting TRBD2. The CDR3 is 17 residues long. V shed 4 bases, J shed 4 bases, and the junction held 10 bases outside the gene matches. The germline V gene encodes CDR1 MGHRA and CDR2 YSYEKL. CDR3 residues: CASSPPGGTSEYNEQFF. DNA for the CDR3: TGCGCCAGCAGCCCGCCAGGGGGGACTAGCGAGTACAATGAGCAGTTCTTC.

The chain employs TRBV10-1 and TRBJ2-7; TRBD1 matches at 7 bases. Looked up from germline, CDR1 is WNHNN and CDR2 is SYGVQD (reference sequence). V was clipped by 3 bases and J by 1 base; unmatched bases: 3. The CDR3 consists of 14 residues. The CDR3 sequence is CASSDIRGSYEQYF. The CDR3, as DNA: TGCGCCAGCAGTGATATCAGGGGGTCCTACGAGCAGTACTTC.

The chain carries TRBV2 and TRBJ2-2, with a possible D match to TRBD1 (5 bases). The CDR3 extends over 13 amino acids. The germline V and J ends were trimmed by 7 bases and 1 base, with 7 bases remaining between them. CDR1 and CDR2 from the germline V gene are SNHLY and FYNNEI. DNA of the CDR3: TGTGCCAGCACCAGGGAGAACACCGGGGAGCTGTTTTTT. Amino acids: CASTRENTGELFF.

The chain couples TRBV29-1 to TRBJ2-7; 9 nucleotides align to TRBD2. The germline CDR1 and CDR2 sequences are SQVTM and ANQGSEA. The CDR3 has 15 residues. V shed 5 bases and J 1 base; nucleotides not matched to a gene: 9. Written as DNA, the CDR3 is TGCAGCGTTTCCCTCCCGGGACTAGCTTCCTACGAGCAGTACTTC. This gives the protein CSVSLPGLASYEQYF.

The chain links TRBV18 to TRBJ2-1; D not resolved. Germline V gene lookup returns CDR1 KGHSH and CDR2 LQKENI. CDR3 length: 14 residues. Trimming pared 2 bases from V and 0 bases from J, leaving 5 bases between. Written as DNA, the CDR3 is TGTGCCAGCTCACCAAAGCTCTCCTACAATGAGCAGTTCTTC. Translation: CASSPKLSYNEQFF.

The rearrangement links TRBV4-1 to TRBJ2-5, with 7 bases aligning to TRBD1. CDR1 MGHRA and CDR2 YSYEKL come from the germline V gene. The CDR3 has 16 residues. V lost 3 bases to trimming and J lost 5 bases; unmatched junction nucleotides: 12. The CDR3 loop reads CASSQSETGFFETQYF. For the CDR3, the DNA is TGCGCCAGCAGCCAGAGTGAGACAGGGTTTTTTGAGACCCAGTACTTC.

This clone came up once. J is TRBJ2-2 and V is TRBV21-1; the table gives TRBD1 as D, unverified against the DNA. TRBV21-1 is classified as a pseudogene. CDR3 length: 17 amino acids. The CDR3 is CASSKGTGTTNTGELFF. The CDR3 DNA reads TGTGCCAGCAGCAAAGGTACCGGGACAACCAACACCGGGGAGCTGTTTTTT.

This chain uses TRBV7-8 with TRBJ2-1; the D gene is possibly TRBD2 (6 bases). CDR1 is SGHVS, CDR2 FQNEAQ, per germline. The CDR3 has 13 residues. Trimming removed 5 bases at V and 5 bases at J, with 10 bases between. The CDR3 DNA reads TGTGCCAGCAGCCGGGACTGGAACAATGAGCAGTTCTTC. It codes for CASSRDWNNEQFF.

The table lists this clone with a few counts. V is TRBV7-6 and J is TRBJ2-1; TRBD2 agrees at 9 bases. The V segment lost 5 bases and the J segment 7 bases; nucleotides outside the gene matches: 12. Germline loops: CDR1 SGHVS, CDR2 FNYEAQ. There are 16 residues in the CDR3. The CDR3 is CASSQISGRGANEQFF. CDR3 nucleotides: TGTGCCAGCAGCCAAATTAGCGGGAGAGGGGCGAATGAGCAGTTCTTC.

The chain uses TRBV29-1 and TRBJ2-2, with no clear D. The CDR3 extends over 12 amino acids. V dropped 5 bases and J dropped 5 bases, with 9 bases sitting between them. The V gene's germline CDR1 is SQVTM and CDR2 ANQGSEA. CDR3 in DNA: TGCAGCGTTTATGGAGAGACCGGGGAGCTGTTTTTT. Residues: CSVYGETGELFF.

The chain combines TRBV10-3 with TRBJ1-2; 7 nucleotides match TRBD1. The CDR3 sequence is 12 residues long. Germline CDR1 is ENHRY and CDR2 is SYGVKD. With V trimmed by 6 bases and J by 8 bases, 6 bases remained unmatched. This chain's CDR3 is CAISIQGTGYTF. Here the CDR3 DNA reads TGTGCCATCAGCATACAGGGGACGGGCTACACCTTC.

A few counts support this clone. This chain links TRBV10-3 with TRBJ2-7, with TRBD2 matching over 8 bases. Germline V gives CDR1 ENHRY, CDR2 SYGVKD. CDR3 length: 14 residues. V was pared by 7 bases and J by 2 bases, with 7 bases of the junction left unmatched. Written as DNA, the CDR3 is TGTGCCATCAAACTAGCGGAAGGAGCCTACGAGCAGTACTTC. Translation: CAIKLAEGAYEQYF.

The chain recombines TRBV28 with TRBJ2-1, with 7 bases identical to TRBD1. Germline-derived CDR1 and CDR2 are MDHEN and SYDVKM. V gave up 7 bases and J gave up 4 bases; unmatched junction bases: 7. CDR3 length: 14 residues. The CDR3, as DNA: TGTGCCAGCATAGGGGGCTCCACTTACAATGAGCAGTTCTTC. The encoded protein is CASIGGSTYNEQFF.

The rearrangement uses TRBV2 and TRBJ2-2, with D perhaps TRBD2 (6 bases). The CDR3 is 14 amino acids. Germline V lookup: CDR1 SNHLY, CDR2 FYNNEI. Trimming shortened V by 4 bases and J by 11 bases, and 17 bases separated the two germline ends. The CDR3 sequence is CASSGGLFRGELFF. CDR3 coding DNA: TGTGCCAGCAGTGGGGGACTTTTCCGCGGCGAGCTGTTTTTT.

This clone was detected once. The DNA for the CDR3 is TGCGCCAGCAGTGAGTCTGACTACACTGAAGCTTTCTTT. It yields the protein CASSESDYTEAFF. The chain joins TRBV10-1 to TRBJ1-1; D call uncertain. Germline-derived CDR1 and CDR2 are WNHNN and SYGVQD (reference sequence). The germline V and J ends were trimmed by 0 bases and 3 bases, with 5 bases remaining between them. CDR3 length: 13 residues.

The chain has TRBV6-5 and TRBJ2-7, with TRBD1 as a possible D gene (7 bases). The CDR3 covers 15 residues. Germline V lookup: CDR1 MNHEY, CDR2 SVGAGI. The V and J ends lost 6 bases and 3 bases respectively, with 18 bases between them. The CDR3 here is CASSPRGTGDYEQYF. The CDR3 region has the DNA TGTGCCAGCAGCCCCAGGGGGACTGGTGACTACGAGCAGTACTTC.

The rearrangement joins TRBV10-1 to TRBJ2-7; TRBD2 matches at 11 bases. Germline V gives CDR1 WNHNN, CDR2 SYGVQD (reference sequence). With V trimmed by 0 bases and J by 4 bases, 5 bases remained unmatched. This CDR3 is 16 amino acids long. The CDR3 sequence is CASSESLGLAVYEQYF. As DNA, the CDR3 is TGCGCCAGCAGTGAGTCGTTGGGACTAGCGGTTTACGAGCAGTACTTC.

The V gene is TRBV28, the J gene TRBJ1-2; no firm D call. Germline CDR1 and CDR2: MDHEN and SYDVKM. V was trimmed by 3 bases and J by 0 bases, leaving 14 bases between them. This CDR3 contains 16 residues. Here the CDR3 DNA reads TGTGCCAGCAGTTTGGCAGGCCTGTGGCCTAACTATGGCTACACCTTC. Amino acid sequence: CASSLAGLWPNYGYTF.

The chain joins TRBV7-6 to TRBJ1-2; unclear D gene. The CDR3 has 16 amino acids. V was pared by 3 bases and J by 3 bases, with 17 bases between. Germline loops: CDR1 SGHVS, CDR2 FNYEAQ. CDR3 nucleotides: TGTGCCAGCAGCTTTACCCAAGGCCGCGAGGACTATGGCTACACCTTC. Its translation: CASSFTQGREDYGYTF.

Regarding this clone: Other nucleotide sequences from this sample produce the same CDR3. The chain has TRBV6-5 and TRBJ1-1; the D gene is possibly TRBD1 (6 bases). Germline CDR1 is MNHEY and CDR2 is SVGAGI. V gave up 3 bases and J gave up 5 bases, with 10 bases separating them. The length of the CDR3 is 13 residues. CDR3 sequence reads: CASSYGQSTEAFF. As DNA, the CDR3 is TGTGCCAGCAGTTATGGACAGTCGACTGAAGCTTTCTTT.

The count of this clone is one. The chain carries TRBV7-9 and TRBJ1-4, with a tentative D call TRBD1 (6 bases). Trimming shortened V by 5 bases and J by 0 bases, and 10 bases separated the two germline ends. There are 15 residues in the CDR3. The V gene's germline CDR1 is SEHNR and CDR2 FQNEAQ (reference sequence). In DNA, the CDR3 is TGTGCCAGCAGCCCGCGGACAGCAACTAATGAAAAACTGTTTTTT. This sequence encodes CASSPRTATNEKLFF.

The chain recombines TRBV2 with TRBJ2-7; D gene unclear. The CDR3 consists of 12 residues. Germline V gives CDR1 SNHLY, CDR2 FYNNEI. V was pared by 8 bases and J by 0 bases, with 8 bases between. The CDR3 region has the DNA TGTGCCAGCCGAGGAAGCTCCTACGAGCAGTACTTC. It encodes CASRGSSYEQYF.

This clone was detected only a few times. This CDR3 reads CASRPGREQSEAFF. Written as DNA, the CDR3 is TGTGCCAGCAGACCCGGACGGGAACAAAGTGAAGCTTTCTTT. The chain employs TRBV5-4 and TRBJ1-1; D is ambiguous. The CDR3 is 14 residues long. With 5 bases removed from V and 7 bases from J, the gap between germline ends came to 18 bases. CDR1 is SGHNT, CDR2 YYREEE, per germline (reference sequence).